The clone carrying this TCR beta chain appeared many times. Its target is unknown. MiXCR, applied by TCRdb to the reads, yields one record per CDR3 protein. The data show approximately 550,000 distinct CDR3 sequences, with approximately 15% seen just once and 20% to 30% held by the top ten. These data belong to a study of T cell repertoires in cytomegalovirus infection. Overall study: Both a matching HLA type and CMV infection were indicated by public TCR beta signatures. General study results and limits: Ex vivo, HLA-C-restricted CMV-specific TCR beta clonotypes prevailed over the rest of the response. CMV carriers having the relevant HLA were flagged by cumulative public TCR beta family frequency.

The CDR3 runs 13 residues. The V and J ends lost 5 bases and 5 bases respectively, with 13 bases between them. Germline V CDR1 and CDR2: MNHEY, SMNVEV (reference sequence). This TCR derives from a human donor in good health (CMV status not recorded). Some clones in this sample may be carry-over from other donors' samples. The chain employs TRBV27 and TRBJ2-7; no reliable D call. Input material: CD8+ T cells from PBMCs. Here the CDR3 DNA reads TGTGCCAGCAGTCTCACCTTAAGCGACGAGCAGTACTTC. Its translation is CASSLTLSDEQYF.